The next 9 T cell receptor beta chains were all read from a single sample in a study of neurological immune-mediated disorders. In TCRdb, the 5' RACE reads were re-called with MiXCR into one record per CDR3 protein. Altogether about 54,000 distinct CDR3 sequences are present, just under 4% being singletons, with the ten largest covering roughly 1.9%. Sequencing was done on a sample of CD4+ T cells from blood. The receptors originated from a woman aged 40-49 years with multiple sclerosis.

This clonotype was detected many times. V gene TRBV5-1 combines with J gene TRBJ2-7, with D perhaps TRBD1 (6 bases). This CDR3 spans 14 amino acids. V lost 2 bases and J lost 5, with 14 bases in between. CDR1 SGHRS and CDR2 YFSETQ come from the germline V gene. CDR3 region: CASSLQGMSNEQYF. DNA for the CDR3: TGCGCCAGCAGCTTACAGGGAATGTCTAACGAGCAGTACTTC.

V is TRBV10-3 and J is TRBJ1-1; TRBD1 aligns across 8 bases. CDR3 length equals 12 residues. CDR1 and CDR2 (germline): ENHRY, SYGVKD. After removal of 10 bases from V and 7 bases from J, the junction contained 8 bases not matched to a gene. The CDR3 coding sequence is TGTGCCACCGGGGGACAGGACGTTGAAGCTTTCTTT. Encoded protein: CATGGQDVEAFF.

This clonotype was detected ten times or more. The V gene is TRBV9, the J gene TRBJ2-7; D may match TRBD1 or TRBD2 (5 bases each). The CDR3 is 14 amino acids. V shed 4 bases and J shed 0 bases, with 11 bases lying between them. Germline V gives CDR1 SGDLS, CDR2 YYNGEE. CDR3: CASSRDGSSYEQYF. The CDR3 DNA follows: TGTGCCAGCAGCCGGGACGGCAGCTCCTACGAGCAGTACTTC.

This clonotype was seen at least ten times. The chain has TRBV25-1 and TRBJ2-7; D gene ambiguous. The CDR3 has 14 residues. Looked up from germline, CDR1 is MGHDK and CDR2 is SYGVNS. The V gene lost 2 bases and the J gene lost 4 bases, with 12 bases spanning the gap. DNA of the CDR3: TGTGCCAGCAGTGAAGTCGACGGTGTTTACGAGCAGTACTTC. Protein: CASSEVDGVYEQYF.

This clonotype was detected many times. The chain couples TRBV7-9 to TRBJ1-1; a possible D gene is TRBD1 (5 bases). This CDR3 has 14 residues. Trimming stripped 5 bases from V and 0 bases from J, with 10 bases between. The germline CDR1 and CDR2 sequences are SEHNR and FQNEAQ (reference sequence). The DNA of the CDR3 is TGTGCCAGCAGCCGGGACTTAATGAACACTGAAGCTTTCTTT. Protein product: CASSRDLMNTEAFF. The full variable domain, in which reference TRBV7-9 and TRBJ1-1 provide the parts outside the CDR3, is DTGVSQNPRHKITKRGQNVTFRCDPISEHNRLYWYRQTLGQGPEFLTYFQNEAQLEKSRLLSDRFSAERPKGSFSTLEIQRTEQGDSAMYLCASSRDLMNTEAFFGQGTRLTVV.

This clonotype came up many times. The chain is built from TRBV2 and TRBJ1-1, with D hard to call. V dropped 8 bases and J dropped 0 bases, with 10 bases sitting between them. The CDR3 runs 13 residues. CDR1 is SNHLY, CDR2 FYNNEI, per germline. The CDR3 sequence is CASGLLLNTEAFF. CDR3 bases: TGTGCCAGCGGATTACTTTTGAACACTGAAGCTTTCTTT.

This clonotype was counted many times. V and J are TRBV7-8 and TRBJ2-7; weak D call: TRBD1 (5 bases). Trimming stripped 5 bases from V and 3 bases from J, with 23 bases between. From germline, CDR1 is SGHVS and CDR2 FQNEAQ. The CDR3 runs 17 residues. The chain's CDR3 is CASSREGVRTWYYEQYF. The CDR3 bases are TGTGCCAGCAGCAGAGAAGGGGTCAGGACGTGGTACTACGAGCAGTACTTC.

This clonotype has ten or more counts. The chain couples TRBV29-1 to TRBJ2-5; D ambiguous. CDR3 length: 12 residues. Germline CDR1 reads SQVTM; CDR2 reads ANQGSEA. The V gene lost 4 bases and the J gene lost 5 bases, with 11 bases spanning the gap. The CDR3 spells CSVAISSETQYF. The CDR3 DNA reads TGCAGCGTTGCGATTAGCAGCGAGACCCAGTACTTC.

This clonotype was found many times. The rearrangement links TRBV11-2 to TRBJ1-1; D is ambiguous. The CDR3 is 15 residues long. Trimming cost V 7 bases and J 2 bases, with 17 bases left between them. The V gene's germline CDR1 is SGHAT and CDR2 FQNNGV. The CDR3 region is CASTPPYPGNTEAFF. In nucleotides, the CDR3 is TGTGCCAGCACCCCCCCCTATCCAGGAAACACTGAAGCTTTCTTT.